One T cell receptor beta chain is described in this entry. Its cognate antigen is unknown. The data are from a study of T cell responses to AZD1222 COVID-19 vaccine. General observations from the study: Receipt of two AZD1222 doses was followed by a rise in Spike-specific TCR breadth and depth. The study sampled repertoires only after the peak T cell response. Among the donors, most were white British and more were female, and clonal diversity was possibly underestimated.

The CDR3 has 18 amino acids. Produced via immunoSEQ multiplex PCR; TCRdb's table is partial and in-frame only. The sample includes tens of thousands of clones, 90% of them seen just once. Sample: peripheral blood, taken on day 0 of AZD1222 vaccination. The receptor was isolated from an adult in good health. The J gene is TRBJ2-2, the V gene TRBV21-1; TRBD1, the D gene given by the table, was not confirmed from the DNA. TRBV21-1 is shown as a pseudogene. The CDR3 sequence is CASSKGKDRVMVTGELFF. In nucleotides, the CDR3 is TGTGCCAGCAGCAAAGGTAAGGACAGGGTTATGGTCACCGGGGAGCTGTTTTTT.